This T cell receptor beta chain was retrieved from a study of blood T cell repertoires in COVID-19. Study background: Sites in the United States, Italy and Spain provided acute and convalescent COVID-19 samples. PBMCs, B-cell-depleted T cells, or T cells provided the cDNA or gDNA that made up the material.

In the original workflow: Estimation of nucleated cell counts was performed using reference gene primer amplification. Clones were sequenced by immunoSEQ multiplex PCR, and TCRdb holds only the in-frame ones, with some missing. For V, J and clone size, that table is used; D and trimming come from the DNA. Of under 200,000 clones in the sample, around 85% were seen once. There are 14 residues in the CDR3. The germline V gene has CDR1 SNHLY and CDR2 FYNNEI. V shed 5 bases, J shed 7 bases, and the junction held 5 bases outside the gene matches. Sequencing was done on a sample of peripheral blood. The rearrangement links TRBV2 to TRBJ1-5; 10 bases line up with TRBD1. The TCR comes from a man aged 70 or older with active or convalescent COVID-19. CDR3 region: CASSPRQGAQPQHF. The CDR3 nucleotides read TGTGCCAGCAGTCCGCGACAGGGGGCGCAGCCCCAGCATTTT.